This T cell receptor beta chain originates from a study of shared clonotypes between healthy human individuals. Background on the study: Per-donor plates numbered three CD4 naive, three CD4 memory, two CD8 naive and one CD8 memory. Study outcomes and limitations: With few donors, the genetic and exposure-history diversity represented was limited. Across subsets, estimated richness was generally greater for naive than for memory populations.

Every donor, a Caucasian adult, lived in Nashville, Tennessee. TCRdb keeps only in-frame clones here, not all; method: immunoSEQ multiplex PCR. The profile covers roughly 2 million clones, with more than 90% appearing a single time and roughly 0.13% taken by the ten largest. The CDR3 sequence is 11 residues long. Trimming took off 4 bases at V and 7 bases at J, with 8 bases between the two ends. Germline CDR1 DFQATT, CDR2 SNEGSKA (reference sequence). In regard to this clone: Antigen unknown.

The material sequenced was naive CD4+ T cells sorted from blood. As for subset: CD45RA+ positively selected. The V and J genes are TRBV20-1 and TRBJ2-4, with a possible D match to TRBD2 (5 bases). This TCR was recovered from a man aged 18 to 30 in good health. The CDR3 DNA sequence: TGCAGTGCTATTTCGGGGAACATTCAGTACTTC. Translating gives CSAISGNIQYF.